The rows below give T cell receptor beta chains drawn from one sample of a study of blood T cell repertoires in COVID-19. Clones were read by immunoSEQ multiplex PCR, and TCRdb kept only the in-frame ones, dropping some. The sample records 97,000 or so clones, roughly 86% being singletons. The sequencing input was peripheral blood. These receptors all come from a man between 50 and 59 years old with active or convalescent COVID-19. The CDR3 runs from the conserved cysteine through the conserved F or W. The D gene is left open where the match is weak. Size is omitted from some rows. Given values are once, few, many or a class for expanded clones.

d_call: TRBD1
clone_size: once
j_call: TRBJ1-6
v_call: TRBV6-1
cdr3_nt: TGTGCCAGCAGAGAATCCGACAGGGGGCATAATTCACCCCTCCACTTT
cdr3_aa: CASRESDRGHNSPLHF

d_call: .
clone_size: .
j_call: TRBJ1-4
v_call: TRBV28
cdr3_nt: TGTGCCAGCAGTTTAGGGGGGGTCGTTAATGAAAAACTGTTTTTT
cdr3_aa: CASSLGGVVNEKLFF

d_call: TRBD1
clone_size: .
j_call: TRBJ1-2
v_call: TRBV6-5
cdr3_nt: TGTGCCAGCAGTTACTCGGAGACAGGGGGCCGCGGCTACACCTTC
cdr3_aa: CASSYSETGGRGYTF

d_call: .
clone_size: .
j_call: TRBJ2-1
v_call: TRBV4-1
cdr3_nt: TGCGCCAGCAGCCCTGTCGAGCCGGGGGAGCAGTTCTTC
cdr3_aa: CASSPVEPGEQFF

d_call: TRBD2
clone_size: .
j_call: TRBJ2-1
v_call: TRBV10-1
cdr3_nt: TGCGCCAGCAGTGAGTCGACTTCGCGGGGGATGTACAATGAGCAGTTCTTC
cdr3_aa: CASSESTSRGMYNEQFF

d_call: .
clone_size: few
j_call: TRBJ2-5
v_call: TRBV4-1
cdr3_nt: TGCGCCAGCAGCCATTCTAGGGAGACCCAGTACTTC
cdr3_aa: CASSHSRETQYF

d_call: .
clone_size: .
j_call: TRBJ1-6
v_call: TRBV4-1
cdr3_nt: TGCGCCAGCAGCCAAGATAGGGAACTAGATTCACCCCTCCACTTT
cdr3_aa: CASSQDRELDSPLHF

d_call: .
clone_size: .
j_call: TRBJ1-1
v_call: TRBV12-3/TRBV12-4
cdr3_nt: TGTGCCAGCAGTAGAGGGAACACTGAAGCTTTCTTT
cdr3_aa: CASSRGNTEAFF

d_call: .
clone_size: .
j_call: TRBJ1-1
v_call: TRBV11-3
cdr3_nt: TGTGCCAGCAGCTTACAGGGTTCGAACACTGAAGCTTTCTTT
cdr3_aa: CASSLQGSNTEAFF

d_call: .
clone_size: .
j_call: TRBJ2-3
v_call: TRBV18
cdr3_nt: TGTGCCAGCTCACCCCTTGGACAGCCCACAGATACGCAGTATTTT
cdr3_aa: CASSPLGQPTDTQYF

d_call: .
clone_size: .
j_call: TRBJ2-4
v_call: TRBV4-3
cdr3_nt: TGCGCCAGCAGCCTCTACAGGGGGGGATTTCAGTACTTC
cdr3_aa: CASSLYRGGFQYF

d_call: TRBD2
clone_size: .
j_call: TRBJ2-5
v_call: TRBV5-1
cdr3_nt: TGCGCCAGCAGCCGTCTAGCGGGGGCCGTGAGGGAGACCCAGTACTTC
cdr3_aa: CASSRLAGAVRETQYF

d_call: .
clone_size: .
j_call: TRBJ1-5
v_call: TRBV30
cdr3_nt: TGTGCCTGGAGTGTAAGTTCTGTCAGGCAGCCCCAGCATTTT
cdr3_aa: CAWSVSSVRQPQHF

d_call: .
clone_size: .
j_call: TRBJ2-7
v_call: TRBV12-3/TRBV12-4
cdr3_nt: TGTGCCAGCACCAGGGACATCCTAGGGGAGCAGTACTTC
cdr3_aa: CASTRDILGEQYF

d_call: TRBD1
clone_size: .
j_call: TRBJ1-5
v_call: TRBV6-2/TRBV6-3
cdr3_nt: TGTGCCAGCAGTCGACAGGGCTCCAATCAGCCCCAGCATTTT
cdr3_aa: CASSRQGSNQPQHF

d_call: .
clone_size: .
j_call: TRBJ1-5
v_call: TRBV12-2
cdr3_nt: TGTGCAAGTCGCTTAGTCACCGGGACAGGGGGCAATCAGCCCCAGCATTTT
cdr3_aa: CASRLVTGTGGNQPQHF

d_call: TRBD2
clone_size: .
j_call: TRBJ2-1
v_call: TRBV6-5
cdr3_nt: TGTGCCAGCAGTTACTCTCGGGGGGACCATGAGCAGTTCTTC
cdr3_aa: CASSYSRGDHEQFF

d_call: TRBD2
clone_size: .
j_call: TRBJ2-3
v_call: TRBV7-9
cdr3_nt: TGTGCCAGCAGCCACGGTACTAGCGGGGGGGTTGATACGCAGTATTTT
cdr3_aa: CASSHGTSGGVDTQYF

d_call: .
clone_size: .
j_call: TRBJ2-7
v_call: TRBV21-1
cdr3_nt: TGTGCCGCAACCCGGCAGGGGGGCCCAATTGAGCAGTACTTC
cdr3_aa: CAATRQGGPIEQYF

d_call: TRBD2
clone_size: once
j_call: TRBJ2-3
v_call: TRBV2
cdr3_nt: TGTGCCAGCAGTGGACTAGCGGGGGCGGCAGATACGCAGTATTTT
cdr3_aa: CASSGLAGAADTQYF

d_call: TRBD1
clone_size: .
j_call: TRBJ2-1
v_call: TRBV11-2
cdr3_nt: TGTGCCAGCAACCAGGGACAGGGGGCTAATGAGCAGTTCTTC
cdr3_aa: CASNQGQGANEQFF

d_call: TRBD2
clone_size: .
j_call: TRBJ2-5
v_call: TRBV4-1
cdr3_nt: TGCGCCAGCAGCCGACTAGCGGCAGAGACCCAGTACTTC
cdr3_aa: CASSRLAAETQYF

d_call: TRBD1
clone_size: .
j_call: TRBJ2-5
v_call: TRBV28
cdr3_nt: TGTGCCAGCAGTTACATCCGGGGACAGGGGGAGGCGGAGACCCAGTACTTC
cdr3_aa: CASSYIRGQGEAETQYF

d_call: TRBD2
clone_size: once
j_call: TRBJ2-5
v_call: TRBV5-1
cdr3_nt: TGCGCCAGCAGCTTGGGAGCGGGGGGGCTTGAGACCCAGTACTTC
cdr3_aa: CASSLGAGGLETQYF

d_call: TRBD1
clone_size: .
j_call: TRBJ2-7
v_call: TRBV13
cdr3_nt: TGTGCCAGCAGCTGGGGACAGGGAGGCTACGAGCAGTACTTC
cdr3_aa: CASSWGQGGYEQYF

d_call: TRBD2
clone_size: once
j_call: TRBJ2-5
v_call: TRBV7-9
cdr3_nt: TGTGCCAGCAGCCGACTGACTAGCGGGGGTTCCCAAGAGACCCAGTACTTC
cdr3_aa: CASSRLTSGGSQETQYF

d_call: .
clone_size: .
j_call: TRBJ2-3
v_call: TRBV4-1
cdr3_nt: TGCGCCAGCAGCCAAAGGACAATTTCTAGCACAGATACGCAGTATTTT
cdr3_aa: CASSQRTISSTDTQYF

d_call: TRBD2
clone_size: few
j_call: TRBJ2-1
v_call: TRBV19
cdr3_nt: TGTGCCAGTAGTTCCCCGGGACTAGTCAGGAATGAGCAGTTCTTC
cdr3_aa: CASSSPGLVRNEQFF

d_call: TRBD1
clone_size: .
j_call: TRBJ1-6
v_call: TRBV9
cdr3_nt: TGTGCCAGCAGCGCGGGACAGTGGGATAATTCACCCCTCCACTTT
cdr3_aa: CASSAGQWDNSPLHF

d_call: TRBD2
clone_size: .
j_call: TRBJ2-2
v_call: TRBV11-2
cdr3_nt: TGTGCCAGCAGCCGGACTAGCGGGGGGAACACCGGGGAGCTGTTTTTT
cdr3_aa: CASSRTSGGNTGELFF

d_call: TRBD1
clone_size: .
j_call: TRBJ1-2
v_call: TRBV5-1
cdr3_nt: TGCGCCAGCAGCACCGGGACAGGGGGGAACTATGGCTACACCTTC
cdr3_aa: CASSTGTGGNYGYTF

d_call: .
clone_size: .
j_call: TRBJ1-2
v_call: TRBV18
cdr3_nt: TGTGCCAGCTCACCATCAGCGGACAACTATGGCTACACCTTC
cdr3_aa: CASSPSADNYGYTF

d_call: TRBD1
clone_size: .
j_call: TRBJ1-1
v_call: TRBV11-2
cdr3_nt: TGTGCCAGCAGCGGGACAGCACTTTCCACTGAAGCTTTCTTT
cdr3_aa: CASSGTALSTEAFF

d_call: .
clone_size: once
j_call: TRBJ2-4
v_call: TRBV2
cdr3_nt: TGTGCCAGCAGTGAAGACTCCCACCTAGCCAAAAACATTCAGTACTTC
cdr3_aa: CASSEDSHLAKNIQYF

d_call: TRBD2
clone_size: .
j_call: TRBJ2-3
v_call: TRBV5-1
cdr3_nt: TGCGCCAGCAGCGATGGACTAGCGCTTAGCACAGATACGCAGTATTTT
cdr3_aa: CASSDGLALSTDTQYF

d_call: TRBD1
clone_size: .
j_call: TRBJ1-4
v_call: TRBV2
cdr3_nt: TGTGCCAGCAGTCAGGGGGCTCGGGAAAAACTGTTTTTT
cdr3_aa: CASSQGAREKLFF

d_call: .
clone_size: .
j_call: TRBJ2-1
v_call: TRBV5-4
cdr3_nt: TGTGCCAGCAGCTTGCGGCAGGGCTCCTACAATGAGCAGTTCTTC
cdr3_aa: CASSLRQGSYNEQFF

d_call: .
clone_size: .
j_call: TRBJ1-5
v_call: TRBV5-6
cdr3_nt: TGTGCCAGCAGCTTGTGGTTGACAGATAGCAATCAGCCCCAGCATTTT
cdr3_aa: CASSLWLTDSNQPQHF

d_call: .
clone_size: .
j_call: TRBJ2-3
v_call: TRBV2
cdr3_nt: TGTGCCAGCACGTCCCGCCAGGCAGCAGATACGCAGTATTTT
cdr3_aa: CASTSRQAADTQYF

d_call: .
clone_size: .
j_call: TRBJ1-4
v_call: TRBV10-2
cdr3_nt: TGCGCCAGCAGTGACGGTGGGACATGGCTGTTTTTT
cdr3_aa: CASSDGGTWLFF

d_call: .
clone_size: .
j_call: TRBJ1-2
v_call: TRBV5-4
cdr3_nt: TGTGCCAGCAGCTCATACCAGGACAGTGGCTACACCTTC
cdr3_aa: CASSSYQDSGYTF

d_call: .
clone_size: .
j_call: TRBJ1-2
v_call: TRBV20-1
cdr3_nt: TGCAGTGCTAGTTCTACTTACTTTAACTATGGCTACACCTTC
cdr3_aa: CSASSTYFNYGYTF

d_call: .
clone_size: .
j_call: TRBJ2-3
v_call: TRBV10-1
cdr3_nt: TGCGCCAGCAGCCAAGAGTGGGGGCTTGGCACAGATACGCAGTATTTT
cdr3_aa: CASSQEWGLGTDTQYF

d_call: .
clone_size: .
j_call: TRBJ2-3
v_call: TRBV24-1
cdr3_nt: TGTGCCACCAGTGATTTCGGGCTAGCCCTAGATACGCAGTATTTT
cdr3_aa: CATSDFGLALDTQYF

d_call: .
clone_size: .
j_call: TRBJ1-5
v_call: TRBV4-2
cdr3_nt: TGTGCCAGCAGCCAAGATGGGGCCAGGACTAGCAATCAGCCCCAGCATTTT
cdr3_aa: CASSQDGARTSNQPQHF

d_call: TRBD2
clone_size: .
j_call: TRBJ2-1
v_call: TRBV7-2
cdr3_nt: TGTGCCAGCAGTTCCGGGACTAGTTGGACCTACAATGAGCAGTTCTTC
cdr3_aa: CASSSGTSWTYNEQFF

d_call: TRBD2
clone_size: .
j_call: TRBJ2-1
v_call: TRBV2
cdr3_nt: TGTGCCAGCAGCCTCATTAAGGGCGGGGGTGAGCAGTTCTTC
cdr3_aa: CASSLIKGGGEQFF

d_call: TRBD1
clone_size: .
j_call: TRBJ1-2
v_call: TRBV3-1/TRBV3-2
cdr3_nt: TGTGCCAGCAGCCGACAGGGAACAAGCGGCTACACCTTC
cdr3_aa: CASSRQGTSGYTF

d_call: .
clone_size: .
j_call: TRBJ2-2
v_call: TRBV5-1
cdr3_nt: TGCGCCAGCAGCCCCACAGGGTTTAGCACCGGGGAGCTGTTTTTT
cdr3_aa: CASSPTGFSTGELFF

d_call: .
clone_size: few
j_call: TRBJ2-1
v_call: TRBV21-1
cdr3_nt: TGTGCCAGGACAGGGGTGGGACTAGCGGGGGCCTACAATGAGCAGTTCTTC
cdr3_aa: CARTGVGLAGAYNEQFF

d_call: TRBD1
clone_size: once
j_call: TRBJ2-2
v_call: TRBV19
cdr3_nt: TGTGCCAGTAGTACCCGACAGGGGCGAAAGAACACCGGGGAGCTGTTTTTT
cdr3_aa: CASSTRQGRKNTGELFF